This TCR beta chain was captured by sequencing in a study of T-cell reconstitution after alpha-beta-depleted transplantation in children. V dropped 0 bases and J dropped 5 bases, with 10 bases sitting between them. Germline V gene sequence: CDR1 KGHSH, CDR2 LQKENI. There are 14 residues in the CDR3. The study's findings and limits: Several hundred graft clones that had expanded were reportedly the source of alpha-beta T cells about two months after transplant. Surviving recipient T cells and thymic progenitors underlay high day-60 TCRbeta diversity in some patients. The authors attributed T-cell counts and diversity one year after transplant mostly to newly produced T cells.

As it was prepared, the TCRbeta library received unique molecular identifiers. TCRdb ran MiXCR on the PCR reads and lists one entry per CDR3 protein. The profile covers about 980,000 distinct CDR3 sequences, with under 30% appearing a single time and over 25% taken by the ten largest. As concerns this clonotype: Its antigen is as yet unknown.

The chain joins TRBV18 to TRBJ2-5; tentatively, D is TRBD1 (7 bases). The sequenced sample was PBMCs, mostly from graft donor cells, obtained 360 days after TCRalphabeta/CD19-depleted stem cell transplant. The source of this sequence is a boy in the first two years of life who had a stem cell transplant for SCID, so the T cells may come from the graft donor. The CDR3: CASSPPQGRETQYF. The CDR3 nucleotides are TGTGCCAGCTCACCACCACAGGGGAGGGAGACCCAGTACTTC.